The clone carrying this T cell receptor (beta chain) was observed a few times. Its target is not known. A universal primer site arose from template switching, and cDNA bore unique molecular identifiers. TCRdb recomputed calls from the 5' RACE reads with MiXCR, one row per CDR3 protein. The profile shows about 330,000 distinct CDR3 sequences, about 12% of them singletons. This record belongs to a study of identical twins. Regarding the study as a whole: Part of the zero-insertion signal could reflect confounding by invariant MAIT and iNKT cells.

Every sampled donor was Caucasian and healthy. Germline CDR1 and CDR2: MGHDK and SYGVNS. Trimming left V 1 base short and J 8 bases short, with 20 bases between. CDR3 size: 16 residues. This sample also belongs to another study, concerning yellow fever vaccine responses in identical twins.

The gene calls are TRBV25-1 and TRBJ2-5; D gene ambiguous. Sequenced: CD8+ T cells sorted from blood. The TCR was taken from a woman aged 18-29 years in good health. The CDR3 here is CASSEFSEPSYRTQYF. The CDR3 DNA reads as TGTGCCAGCAGTGAATTTTCGGAGCCCTCTTATAGAACCCAGTACTTC.